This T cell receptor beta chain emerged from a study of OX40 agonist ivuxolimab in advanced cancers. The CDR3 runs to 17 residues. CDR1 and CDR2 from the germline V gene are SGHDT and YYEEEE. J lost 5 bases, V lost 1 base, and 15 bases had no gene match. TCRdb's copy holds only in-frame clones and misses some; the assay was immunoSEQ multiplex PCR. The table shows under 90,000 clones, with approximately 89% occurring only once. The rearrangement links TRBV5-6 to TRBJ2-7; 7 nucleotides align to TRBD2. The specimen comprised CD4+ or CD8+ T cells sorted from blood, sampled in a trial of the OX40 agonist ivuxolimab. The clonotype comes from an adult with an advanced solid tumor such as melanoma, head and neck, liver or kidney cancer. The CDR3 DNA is TGTGCCAGCAGCTTGAGGATCGGGGCGGGAGTACGGGACGAGCAGTACTTC. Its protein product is CASSLRIGAGVRDEQYF. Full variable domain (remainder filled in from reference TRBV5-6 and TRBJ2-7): DAGVTQSPTHLIKTRGQQVTLRCSPKSGHDTVSWYQQALGQGPQFIFQYYEEEERQRGNFPDRFSGHQFPNYSSELNVNALLLGDSALYLCASSLRIGAGVRDEQYFGPGTRLTVT.